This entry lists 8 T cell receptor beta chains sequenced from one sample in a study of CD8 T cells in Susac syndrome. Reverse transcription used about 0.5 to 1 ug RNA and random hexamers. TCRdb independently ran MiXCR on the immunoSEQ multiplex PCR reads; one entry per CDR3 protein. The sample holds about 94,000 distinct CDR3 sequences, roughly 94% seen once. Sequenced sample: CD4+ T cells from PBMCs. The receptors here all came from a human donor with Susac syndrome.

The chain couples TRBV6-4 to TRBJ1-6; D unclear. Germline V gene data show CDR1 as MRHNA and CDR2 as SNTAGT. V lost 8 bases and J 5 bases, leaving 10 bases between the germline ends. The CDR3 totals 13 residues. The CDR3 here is CASARTDNSPLHF. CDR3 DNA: TGTGCCAGCGCTAGGACGGATAATTCACCCCTCCACTTT.

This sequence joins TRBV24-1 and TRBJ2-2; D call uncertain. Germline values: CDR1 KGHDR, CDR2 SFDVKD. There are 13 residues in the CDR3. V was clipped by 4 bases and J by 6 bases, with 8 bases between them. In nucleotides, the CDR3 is TGTGCCACCAGTGACCTAATGGCCGGGGAGCTGTTTTTT. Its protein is CATSDLMAGELFF.

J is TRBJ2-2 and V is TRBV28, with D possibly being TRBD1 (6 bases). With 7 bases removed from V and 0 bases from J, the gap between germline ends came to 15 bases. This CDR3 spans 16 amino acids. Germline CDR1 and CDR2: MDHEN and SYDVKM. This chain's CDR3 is CASIEQGRSNTGELFF. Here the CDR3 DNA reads TGTGCCAGCATCGAGCAGGGGCGCTCGAACACCGGGGAGCTGTTTTTT.

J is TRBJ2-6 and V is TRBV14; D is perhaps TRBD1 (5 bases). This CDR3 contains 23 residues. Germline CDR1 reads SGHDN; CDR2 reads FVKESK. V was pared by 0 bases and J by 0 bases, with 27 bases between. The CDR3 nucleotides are TGTGCCAGCAGCCAAGATTGGTTCGACTTTAAGGTGGGGCTAAGCTCTGGGGCCAACGTCCTGACTTTC. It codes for CASSQDWFDFKVGLSSGANVLTF.

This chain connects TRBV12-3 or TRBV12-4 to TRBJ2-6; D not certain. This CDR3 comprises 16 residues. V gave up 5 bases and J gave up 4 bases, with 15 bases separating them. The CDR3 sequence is CASSGVVVFGANVLTF. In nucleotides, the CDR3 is TGTGCCAGCAGTGGGGTCGTTGTGTTCGGGGCCAACGTCCTGACTTTC.

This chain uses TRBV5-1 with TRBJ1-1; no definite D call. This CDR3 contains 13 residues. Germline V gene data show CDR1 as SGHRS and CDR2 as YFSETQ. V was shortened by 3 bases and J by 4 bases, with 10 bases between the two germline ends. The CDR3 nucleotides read TGCGCCAGCAGCTGGGATAGTAGCACTGAAGCTTTCTTT. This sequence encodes CASSWDSSTEAFF.

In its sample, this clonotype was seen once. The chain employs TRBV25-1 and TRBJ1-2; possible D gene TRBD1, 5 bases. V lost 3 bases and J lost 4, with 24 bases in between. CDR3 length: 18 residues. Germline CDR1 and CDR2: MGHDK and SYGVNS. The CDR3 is CASSDIGGYGLSFYGYTF. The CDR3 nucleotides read TGTGCCAGCAGTGATATCGGGGGGTACGGCCTATCATTCTATGGCTACACCTTC.

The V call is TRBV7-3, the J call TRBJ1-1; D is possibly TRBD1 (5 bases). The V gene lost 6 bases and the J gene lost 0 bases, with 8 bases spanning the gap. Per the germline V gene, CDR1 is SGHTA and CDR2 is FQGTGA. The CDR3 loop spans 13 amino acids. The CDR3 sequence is CASREGLNTEAFF. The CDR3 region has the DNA TGTGCCAGCAGAGAGGGGCTGAACACTGAAGCTTTCTTT. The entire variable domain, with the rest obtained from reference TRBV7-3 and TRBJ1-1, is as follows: GAGVSQTPSNKVTEKGKYVELRCDPISGHTALYWYRQSLGQGPEFLIYFQGTGAADDSGLPNDRFFAVRPEGSVSTLKIQRTERGDSAVYLCASREGLNTEAFFGQGTRLTVV.